This TCR beta chain was found in a study of shared T cell receptors in the human thymus. The assay was immunoSEQ multiplex PCR, and TCRdb's table has in-frame clones only and misses some. The sample shows about 660,000 clones, 87% of them seen only once. This clone appeared once. Germline-derived CDR1 and CDR2 are SGHNT and YYREEE (reference sequence). This CDR3 has 17 residues. J gave up 3 bases and V 6 bases, and 15 bases lay outside the gene matches. This sample also appeared in a second study, on human thymus T cells. That work adds: Obtained as resections during corrective heart surgery, the thymus tissue was then studied. There appeared to be biased usage of V and J genes in thymic and blood repertoires. Related research described strongly overlapping thymic repertoires in unrelated people.

The source of this sequence is a boy younger than two with a congenital heart defect. Sequencing used thymocytes. The chain combines TRBV5-4 with TRBJ2-5; 9 nucleotides line up with TRBD2. The CDR3 nucleotides read TGTGCCAGCACCCCCGCAGGGTTAATAGCGGGAGAAGAGACCCAGTACTTC. Protein: CASTPAGLIAGEETQYF. Complete variable domain (other parts from reference TRBV5-4 and TRBJ2-5): ETGVTQSPTHLIKTRGQQVTLRCSSQSGHNTVSWYQQALGQGPQFIFQYYREEENGRGNFPPRFSGLQFPNYSSELNVNALELDDSALYLCASTPAGLIAGEETQYFGPGTRLLVL.